These 23 T cell receptor beta chains originate from one sample sequenced in a study of cytomegalovirus exposure and HLA in healthy donors. In the PCR, 60 Vbeta and 13 Jbeta primers were used. Repertoires were generated with immunoSEQ multiplex PCR, while TCRdb's copy carries only in-frame clones and drops some. Seen in this sample are roughly 120,000 clones; the ten most common clones hold less than 4.5%. The specimen was PBMCs. Source of these receptors: a man aged 30 to 45 in good health and CMV-seronegative.

A note on this clone: One end of the junction does not line up with germline, which may come from a read error. This sequence joins TRBV20-1 and TRBJ1-4; TRBD1 matches 7 bases. Looked up from germline, CDR1 is DFQATT and CDR2 is SNEGSKA (reference sequence). The CDR3 sequence is 11 residues long. Here the CDR3 reads CSAIRGQGVLF. The DNA of the CDR3 is TGCAGTGCTATAAGGGGGCAGGGCGTGCTTTTT.

The chain carries TRBV5-1 and TRBJ1-4; tentatively, D is TRBD1 (5 bases). The V and J ends lost 1 base and 5 bases respectively, with 15 bases between them. Germline CDR1 and CDR2: SGHRS and YFSETQ. This CDR3 has 16 residues. The CDR3 DNA is TGCGCCAGCAGCTTGAGCCTTCAGGGTGGGAATGAAAAACTGTTTTTT. Its protein product is CASSLSLQGGNEKLFF.

The chain carries TRBV7-8 and TRBJ1-6; possible D gene TRBD1, 5 bases. The CDR3 is made up of 16 amino acids. V lost 1 base to trimming and J lost 7 bases, with 14 bases between them. Per germline, CDR1 SGHVS and CDR2 FQNEAQ. CDR3 protein: CASSLDPGLMNSPLHF. CDR3 sequence (DNA): TGTGCCAGCAGCTTAGATCCGGGACTGATGAATTCACCCCTCCACTTT. Full variable domain (outside the CDR3, taken from reference TRBV7-8 and TRBJ1-6): GAGVSQSPRYKVAKRGQDVALRCDPISGHVSLFWYQQALGQGPEFLTYFQNEAQLDKSGLPSDRFFAERPEGSVSTLKIQRTQQEDSAVYLCASSLDPGLMNSPLHFGNGTRLTVT.

The V call is TRBV29-1, the J call TRBJ2-1, with 11 bases identical to TRBD1. The CDR3 extends over 14 amino acids. Germline V gives CDR1 SQVTM, CDR2 ANQGSEA. J gave up 8 bases and V 6 bases, and 9 bases lay outside the gene matches. The CDR3 nucleotides read TGCAGCGTAGAGTCCGGACAGGGGGCGGATGAGCAGTTCTTC. It encodes CSVESGQGADEQFF.

The chain combines TRBV2 with TRBJ1-3; the D is unclear. The CDR3 has 14 residues. Germline V CDR1 and CDR2: SNHLY, FYNNEI. The V and J ends lost 4 bases and 0 bases respectively, with 7 bases between them. The CDR3 loop reads CASSGSSSGNTIYF. CDR3 DNA: TGTGCCAGCAGTGGGTCCAGCTCTGGAAACACCATATATTTT.

The chain couples TRBV5-4 to TRBJ2-2; possible D gene TRBD2, 6 bases. CDR3 size: 16 residues. Trimming shortened V by 2 bases and J by 2 bases, and 13 bases separated the two germline ends. Germline V gives CDR1 SGHNT, CDR2 YYREEE (reference sequence). This CDR3 reads CASSFGGRGNTGELFF. CDR3 DNA: TGTGCCAGCAGCTTCGGGGGACGAGGAAACACCGGGGAGCTGTTTTTT. Full variable domain (missing parts from reference TRBV5-4 and TRBJ2-2): ETGVTQSPTHLIKTRGQQVTLRCSSQSGHNTVSWYQQALGQGPQFIFQYYREEENGRGNFPPRFSGLQFPNYSSELNVNALELDDSALYLCASSFGGRGNTGELFFGEGSRLTVL.

This chain joins TRBV5-1 and TRBJ1-3, with D unresolved. Trimming removed 0 bases from V and 0 bases from J, with 10 bases in between. Germline assignment: CDR1 SGHRS and CDR2 YFSETQ. The CDR3 loop spans 16 amino acids. This chain's CDR3 is CASSLGGRYSGNTIYF. CDR3 sequence (DNA): TGCGCCAGCAGCTTGGGAGGCCGATACTCTGGAAACACCATATATTTT.

This chain connects TRBV7-2 to TRBJ1-4, with unresolved D. The germline V gene has CDR1 SGHTA and CDR2 FQGNSA. V gave up 5 bases and J gave up 5 bases, with 6 bases separating them. This CDR3 has 12 amino acids. The CDR3 DNA reads as TGTGCCAGCAGCCGGAGCAATGAAAAACTGTTTTTT. Translating gives CASSRSNEKLFF.

J is TRBJ2-5 and V is TRBV10-1; D might be TRBD1 (5 bases). The better agreement between TRBJ2-7 and the DNA end casts doubt on the J call. The CDR3 length is 14 residues. Germline-derived CDR1 and CDR2 are WNHNN and SYGVQD (reference sequence). The CDR3: CASSERGHSYEQYF. In DNA form, the CDR3 reads TGCGCCAGCAGTGAGAGAGGACACTCCTACGAGCAGTACTTC.

The chain joins TRBV6-1 to TRBJ1-1; maybe TRBD1 (5 bases). This CDR3 contains 13 residues. The germline V gene encodes CDR1 MNHNS and CDR2 SASEGT. V was shortened by 8 bases and J by 1 base, with 11 bases between the two germline ends. The DNA for the CDR3 is TGTGCCAGCGGGAGGGGCACGAACACTGAAGCTTTCTTT. It specifies CASGRGTNTEAFF.

This chain links TRBV7-9 with TRBJ1-1; D gene unclear. This CDR3 is 13 amino acids long. Germline V lookup: CDR1 SEHNR, CDR2 FQNEAQ (reference sequence). V was pared by 2 bases and J by 7 bases, with 11 bases between. The CDR3 DNA follows: TGTGCCAGCAGCTTATTACCCTCAGGTGAAGCTTTCTTT. It is translated as CASSLLPSGEAFF.

The rearrangement links TRBV6-1 to TRBJ1-6; 9 bases are shared with TRBD1. V lost 6 bases, J lost 10 bases, and 7 bases stayed unmatched. The germline V gene encodes CDR1 MNHNS and CDR2 SASEGT. CDR3 length equals 14 residues. The CDR3 is CASRSGQGGSPLHF. The CDR3 DNA sequence: TGTGCCAGCAGATCGGGACAGGGCGGGTCACCCCTCCACTTT.

The chain carries TRBV27 and TRBJ2-2; no firm D call. Germline V CDR1 and CDR2: MNHEY, SMNVEV (reference sequence). CDR3 length equals 15 residues. V was trimmed by 2 bases and J by 4 bases, leaving 11 bases between them. CDR3 sequence (DNA): TGTGCCAGCAGTTTAAATGTAGCTAGCACCGGGGAGCTGTTTTTT. This gives the protein CASSLNVASTGELFF.

The rearrangement links TRBV15 to TRBJ1-5, with 7 bases matching TRBD1. The ends lost 0 bases at V and 4 bases at J; junction bases unmatched: 12. CDR3 length equals 18 residues. CDR1 is LNHNV, CDR2 YYDKDF, per germline (reference sequence). CDR3 DNA sequence: TGTGCCACCAGCAGAGATCTAACAGGGGACGCTTCGAATCAGCCCCAGCATTTT. It codes for CATSRDLTGDASNQPQHF.

The rearrangement uses TRBV5-3 and TRBJ2-5, with D possibly matching TRBD2 (5 bases). TRBV5-3 counts as an open reading frame of uncertain function. V dropped 3 bases and J dropped 5 bases, with 5 bases sitting between them. The CDR3 contains 11 residues. CDR3 loop: CARSWEETQYF. The CDR3 bases are TGTGCCAGAAGCTGGGAGGAGACCCAGTACTTC.

The chain has TRBV7-9 and TRBJ1-6; 7 bases line up with TRBD1. Germline CDR1 SEHNR, CDR2 FQNEAQ (reference sequence). The CDR3 has 15 residues. The J segment lost 8 bases and the V segment lost 5 bases, leaving 9 bases of the junction unmatched. CDR3 sequence: CASSPGAGGYSPLHF. CDR3 coding DNA: TGTGCCAGCAGCCCAGGGGCAGGGGGTTATTCACCCCTCCACTTT.

This chain connects TRBV19 to TRBJ2-5, with D tentatively TRBD1 (7 bases). V lost 3 bases to trimming and J lost 2 bases, with 13 bases between them. The CDR3 spans 15 residues. Germline CDR1 is LNHDA and CDR2 is SQIVND (reference sequence). Written as DNA, the CDR3 is TGTGCCAGTAGTATGGGACTGGGACAGCAAGAGACCCAGTACTTC. The encoded protein is CASSMGLGQQETQYF. Supplemented by reference TRBV19 and TRBJ2-5, the full variable domain reads DGGITQSPKYLFRKEGQNVTLSCEQNLNHDAMYWYRQDPGQGLRLIYYSQIVNDFQKGDIAEGYSVSREKKESFPLTVTSAQKNPTAFYLCASSMGLGQQETQYFGPGTRLLVL.

The gene calls are TRBV5-1 and TRBJ1-2; 8 bases line up with TRBD1. CDR3 length equals 13 residues. CDR1 and CDR2 (germline): SGHRS, YFSETQ. V shed 0 bases and J 5 bases; nucleotides not matched to a gene: 0. CDR3 sequence reads: CASSLGTGYGYTF. CDR3 coding DNA: TGCGCCAGCAGCTTGGGGACAGGGTATGGCTACACCTTC.

The CDR3 reads CATSMGTGGYGYTF. The CDR3 DNA follows: TGTGCCACCAGCATGGGGACAGGGGGTTATGGCTACACCTTC. This chain connects TRBV15 to TRBJ1-2; 11 nucleotides agree with TRBD1. The V gene end was trimmed by 4 bases and the J gene end by 5 bases; junction bases not matched to a gene: 3. Germline V gene sequence: CDR1 LNHNV, CDR2 YYDKDF (reference sequence). CDR3 length equals 14 residues.

V usage is TRBV19 and J usage is TRBJ2-1; TRBD1 matches 10 bases. The CDR3 loop spans 14 amino acids. The V segment lost 6 bases and the J segment 7 bases; nucleotides outside the gene matches: 6. CDR1 and CDR2 from the germline V gene are LNHDA and SQIVND (reference sequence). The DNA of the CDR3 is TGTGCCAGTAGCCCGGGACAGGGGTCAAATGAGCAGTTCTTC. It specifies CASSPGQGSNEQFF.

The V and J genes are TRBV4-1 and TRBJ1-5, with a tentative D call TRBD1 (5 bases). The CDR3 has 16 amino acids. From germline, CDR1 is MGHRA and CDR2 YSYEKL. V lost 1 base, J lost 0 bases, and 10 bases lay in between. The CDR3 sequence: CASSQVTGYSNQPQHF. The CDR3 nucleotides read TGCGCCAGCAGCCAAGTAACAGGTTATAGCAATCAGCCCCAGCATTTT.

The J gene is TRBJ2-7, the V gene TRBV14, with TRBD1 identical over 8 bases. The CDR3 extends over 15 amino acids. V was pared by 5 bases and J by 2 bases, with 8 bases of the junction left unmatched. CDR1 and CDR2 from the germline V gene are SGHDN and FVKESK. The CDR3: CASSYGQGGPYEQYF. The CDR3 DNA follows: TGTGCCAGCAGCTATGGACAGGGTGGACCCTACGAGCAGTACTTC. Full variable domain (remainder filled in from reference TRBV14 and TRBJ2-7): EAGVTQFPSHSVIEKGQTVTLRCDPISGHDNLYWYRRVMGKEIKFLLHFVKESKQDESGMPNNRFLAERTGGTYSTLKVQPAELEDSGVYFCASSYGQGGPYEQYFGPGTRLTVT.

The chain couples TRBV28 to TRBJ1-5; D is ambiguous. Germline-derived CDR1 and CDR2 are MDHEN and SYDVKM. This CDR3 is 18 amino acids long. Trimming took 7 bases from V and 0 from J, leaving 22 bases between them. The CDR3 region has the DNA TGTGCCAGCACCTCCCCCGGAGGGAGCCTGTATAGCAATCAGCCCCAGCATTTT. It yields the protein CASTSPGGSLYSNQPQHF.